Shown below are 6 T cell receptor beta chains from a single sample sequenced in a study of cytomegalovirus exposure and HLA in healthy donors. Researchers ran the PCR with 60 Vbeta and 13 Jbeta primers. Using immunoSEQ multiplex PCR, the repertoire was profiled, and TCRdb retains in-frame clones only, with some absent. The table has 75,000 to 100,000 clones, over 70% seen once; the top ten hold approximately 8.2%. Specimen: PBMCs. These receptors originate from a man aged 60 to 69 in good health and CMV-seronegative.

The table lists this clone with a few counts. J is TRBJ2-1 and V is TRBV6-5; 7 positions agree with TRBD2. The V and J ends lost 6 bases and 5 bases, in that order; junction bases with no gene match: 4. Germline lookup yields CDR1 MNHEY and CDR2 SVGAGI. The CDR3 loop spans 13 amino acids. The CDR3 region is CASSASGDNEQFF. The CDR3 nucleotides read TGTGCCAGCAGCGCTAGCGGTGACAATGAGCAGTTCTTC.

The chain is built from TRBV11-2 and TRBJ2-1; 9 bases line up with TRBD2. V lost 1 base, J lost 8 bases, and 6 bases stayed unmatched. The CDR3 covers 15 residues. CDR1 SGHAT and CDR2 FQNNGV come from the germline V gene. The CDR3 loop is CASSLGASGIYEQFF. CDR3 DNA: TGTGCCAGCAGCTTAGGCGCTAGCGGGATCTATGAGCAGTTCTTC.

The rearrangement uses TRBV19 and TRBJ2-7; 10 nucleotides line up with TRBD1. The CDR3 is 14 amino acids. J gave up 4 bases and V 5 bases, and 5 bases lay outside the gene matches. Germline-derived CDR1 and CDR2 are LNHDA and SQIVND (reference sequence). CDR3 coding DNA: TGTGCCAGTAGTCCCCGGGACAGGGGTTACGAGCAGTACTTC. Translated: CASSPRDRGYEQYF.

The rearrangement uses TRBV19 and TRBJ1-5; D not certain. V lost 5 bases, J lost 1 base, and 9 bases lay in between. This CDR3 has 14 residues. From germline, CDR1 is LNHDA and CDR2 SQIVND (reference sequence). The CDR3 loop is CASSPQTSNQPQHF. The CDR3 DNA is TGTGCCAGTAGTCCCCAGACAAGCAATCAGCCCCAGCATTTT.

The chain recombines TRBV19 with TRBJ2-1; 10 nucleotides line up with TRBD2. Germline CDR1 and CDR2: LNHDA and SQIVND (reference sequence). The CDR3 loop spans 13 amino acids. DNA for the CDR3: TGTGCAGCGGGAGGGGGGCCCTACAATGAGCAGTTCTTC. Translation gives CAAGGGPYNEQFF. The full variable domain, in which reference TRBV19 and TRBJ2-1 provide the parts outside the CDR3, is DGGITQSPKYLFRKEGQNVTLSCEQNLNHDAMYWYRQDPGQGLRLIYYSQIVNDFQKGDIAEGYSVSREKKESFPLTVTSAQKNPTAFYLCAAGGGPYNEQFFGPGTRLTVL.

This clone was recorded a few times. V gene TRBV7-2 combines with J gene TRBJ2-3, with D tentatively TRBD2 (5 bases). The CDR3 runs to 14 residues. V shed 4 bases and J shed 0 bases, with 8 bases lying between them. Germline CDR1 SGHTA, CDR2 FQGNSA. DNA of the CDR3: TGTGCCAGCAGCTACGGACTGAGCACAGATACGCAGTATTTT. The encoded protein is CASSYGLSTDTQYF.